The T cell receptor beta chain under discussion was sequenced for a study of shared clonotypes between healthy human individuals. Profiling relied on immunoSEQ multiplex PCR, and the TCRdb table lists in-frame clones only, not all of them. The table records more than 400,000 clones, more than 95% of them present only once. This TCR came from a woman aged 30 to 39 in good health. Sequenced: naive CD4+ T cells sorted from blood. Subset described: CD45RA+ positively selected.

Here the CDR3 reads CASSEGQGGTEAFF. The DNA of the CDR3 is TGTGCCAGCAGCGAGGGACAGGGAGGCACTGAAGCTTTCTTT. The chain combines TRBV5-4 with TRBJ1-1; 9 nucleotides agree with TRBD1. The CDR3 consists of 14 residues. J was trimmed by 4 bases and V by 4 bases; bases with no gene match: 5. Germline assignment: CDR1 SGHNT and CDR2 YYREEE (reference sequence). Full variable domain (missing parts from reference TRBV5-4 and TRBJ1-1): ETGVTQSPTHLIKTRGQQVTLRCSSQSGHNTVSWYQQALGQGPQFIFQYYREEENGRGNFPPRFSGLQFPNYSSELNVNALELDDSALYLCASSEGQGGTEAFFGQGTRLTVV.